What follows are 18 T cell receptor beta chains derived from one specimen sequenced in a study of cytomegalovirus exposure and HLA in healthy donors. Primers for the PCR totalled 60 Vbeta and 13 Jbeta. Using immunoSEQ multiplex PCR, the repertoire was profiled, and TCRdb retains in-frame clones only, with some absent. This sample has under 150,000 clones, with 73% found just once. Sequencing was performed on PBMCs. Receptor source: a woman between 40 and 50 years old in good health and CMV-seronegative.

This clone appeared a few times. The V and J genes are TRBV2 and TRBJ1-4, with D possibly matching TRBD1 (5 bases). Germline values: CDR1 SNHLY, CDR2 FYNNEI. V was clipped by 8 bases and J by 1 base, with 14 bases between them. The CDR3 has 15 residues. CDR3 amino acids: CASGRGGVTNEKLFF. CDR3 DNA sequence: TGTGCCAGCGGCCGGGGGGGTGTAACTAATGAAAAACTGTTTTTT. Complete variable domain (other parts from reference TRBV2 and TRBJ1-4): EPEVTQTPSHQVTQMGQEVILRCVPISNHLYFYWYRQILGQKVEFLVSFYNNEISEKSEIFDDQFSVERPDGSNFTLKIRSTKLEDSAMYFCASGRGGVTNEKLFFGSGTQLSVL.

The V gene is TRBV18, the J gene TRBJ2-7; 8 bases match TRBD1. From germline, CDR1 is KGHSH and CDR2 LQKENI. Losses at the gene ends were 6 bases for V and 1 base for J; bases not matched to a gene: 8. The CDR3 sequence is 15 residues long. Here the CDR3 reads CASSAWDRTSYEQYF. CDR3 nucleotide sequence: TGTGCCAGCTCGGCTTGGGACAGGACTTCCTACGAGCAGTACTTC.

J is TRBJ1-2 and V is TRBV6-5; tentative D call: TRBD1 (6 bases). Germline values: CDR1 MNHEY, CDR2 SVGAGI. CDR3 length: 15 amino acids. V lost 5 bases and J 7 bases, leaving 20 bases between the germline ends. The DNA of the CDR3 is TGTGCCAGCAGTCCCAGGGGAAGGGGTCTCTCTGGCTACACCTTC. Translation: CASSPRGRGLSGYTF.

The chain recombines TRBV10-3 with TRBJ2-2, with TRBD2 identical over 14 bases. In germline, CDR1 is ENHRY, CDR2 SYGVKD. V was clipped by 3 bases and J by 3 bases; unmatched bases: 6. The CDR3 extends over 18 amino acids. The CDR3 sequence: CAISDAGLAGAYTGELFF. CDR3 bases: TGTGCCATCAGTGATGCGGGACTAGCGGGGGCCTACACCGGGGAGCTGTTTTTT.

The J gene is TRBJ1-1, the V gene TRBV7-3; perhaps TRBD1 as D (5 bases). This CDR3 spans 17 amino acids. Looked up from germline, CDR1 is SGHTA and CDR2 is FQGTGA. Trimming stripped 2 bases from V and 4 bases from J, with 20 bases between. The CDR3 region has the DNA TGTGCCAGCAGCTTACACCCCAGGGTCTCGGGAGGCACTGAAGCTTTCTTT. Protein sequence: CASSLHPRVSGGTEAFF.

The gene calls are TRBV7-2 and TRBJ1-5; D ambiguous. Germline V gives CDR1 SGHTA, CDR2 FQGNSA. The CDR3 length is 14 residues. V gave up 2 bases and J gave up 0 bases, with 5 bases separating them. In DNA form, the CDR3 reads TGTGCCAGCAGCTTATGGGCTAGCAATCAGCCCCAGCATTTT. Its translation: CASSLWASNQPQHF.

This clone was recorded a few times. Other DNA sequences within the sample encode an identical CDR3. V usage is TRBV4-2 and J usage is TRBJ1-1; D gene unclear. CDR1 is LGHNA, CDR2 YNFKEQ, per germline. The V gene lost 0 bases and the J gene lost 4 bases, with 12 bases spanning the gap. The CDR3 runs 15 residues. The CDR3 bases are TGTGCCAGCAGCCAAGAGGGCGCCTTGGGCACTGAAGCTTTCTTT. Its protein product is CASSQEGALGTEAFF.

The chain employs TRBV5-8 and TRBJ2-1; D might be TRBD2 (5 bases). Germline V gene lookup returns CDR1 SGHTS and CDR2 YDEGEE. The CDR3 sequence is 15 residues long. Trimming took 1 base from V and 3 from J, leaving 11 bases between them. As DNA, the CDR3 is TGTGCCAGCAGCTTGTCTGGAGGCCGCTACAATGAGCAGTTCTTC. Amino acids: CASSLSGGRYNEQFF.

In its sample, this clone was seen a few times. V usage is TRBV28 and J usage is TRBJ2-5; TRBD1 agrees at 9 bases. The V segment lost 5 bases and the J segment 2 bases; nucleotides outside the gene matches: 12. CDR3 size: 17 residues. CDR1 is MDHEN and CDR2 is SYDVKM in the germline V gene. The CDR3 DNA reads as TGTGCCAGCAGTGTACTCTCCGGACAGGGGCTTCAAGAGACCCAGTACTTC. Its translation: CASSVLSGQGLQETQYF.

The CDR3 loop is CASSVGGFHTDTQYF. DNA for the CDR3: TGTGCCAGCAGTGTGGGGGGTTTTCACACAGATACGCAGTATTTT. This sequence joins TRBV2 and TRBJ2-3; D perhaps matches TRBD2 (6 bases). V lost 4 bases and J lost 2, with 13 bases in between. The CDR3 spans 15 residues. Germline V gene sequence: CDR1 SNHLY, CDR2 FYNNEI.

The rearrangement links TRBV7-9 to TRBJ2-1, with TRBD1 matching 9 bases. V shed 2 bases and J 9 bases; nucleotides not matched to a gene: 8. Germline-derived CDR1 and CDR2 are SEHNR and FQNEAQ (reference sequence). The CDR3 loop spans 15 amino acids. The DNA for the CDR3 is TGTGCCAGCAGCTTATACGTGACAGGGGGAATTGAGCAGTTCTTC. Its protein product is CASSLYVTGGIEQFF.

This clone has just a few counts. This sequence joins TRBV28 and TRBJ1-5; D not resolved. CDR1 is MDHEN, CDR2 SYDVKM, per germline. V dropped 10 bases and J dropped 7 bases, with 14 bases sitting between them. This CDR3 has 12 residues. The CDR3 sequence: CATARGFQPQHF. DNA for the CDR3: TGTGCCACCGCGCGGGGATTCCAGCCCCAGCATTTT.

The chain has TRBV7-8 and TRBJ1-2; possibly TRBD1 for D (6 bases). Trimming shortened V by 5 bases and J by 4 bases, and 11 bases separated the two germline ends. The CDR3 has 13 residues. Germline V lookup: CDR1 SGHVS, CDR2 FQNEAQ. The CDR3 DNA is TGTGCCAGCAGCACTGGACAGTCCTATGGCTACACCTTC. Amino acids: CASSTGQSYGYTF.

The chain uses TRBV7-8 and TRBJ1-1; weak D call: TRBD1 (5 bases). The CDR3 has 18 residues. Germline V gene sequence: CDR1 SGHVS, CDR2 FQNEAQ. Trimming shortened V by 1 base and J by 0 bases, and 18 bases separated the two germline ends. CDR3 protein: CASSLGGTVTALNTEAFF. The CDR3 bases are TGTGCCAGCAGCTTAGGCGGGACTGTTACCGCCTTGAACACTGAAGCTTTCTTT. Using reference TRBV7-8 and TRBJ1-1 for the parts outside the CDR3, the full variable domain is GAGVSQSPRYKVAKRGQDVALRCDPISGHVSLFWYQQALGQGPEFLTYFQNEAQLDKSGLPSDRFFAERPEGSVSTLKIQRTQQEDSAVYLCASSLGGTVTALNTEAFFGQGTRLTVV.

The chain carries TRBV19 and TRBJ2-2; D perhaps matches TRBD1 (5 bases). Germline loops: CDR1 LNHDA, CDR2 SQIVND (reference sequence). V was pared by 6 bases and J by 3 bases, with 17 bases between. The CDR3 runs to 16 residues. As DNA, the CDR3 is TGTGCCAGTAGCCCTCACCAGGGTGACTACACCGGGGAGCTGTTTTTT. Translation gives CASSPHQGDYTGELFF.

V usage is TRBV9 and J usage is TRBJ1-1, with D possibly TRBD1 on 5 matching bases. This CDR3 is 16 amino acids long. Trimming cost V 4 bases and J 6 bases, with 22 bases left between them. Germline-derived CDR1 and CDR2 are SGDLS and YYNGEE. CDR3 protein: CASSKGEGRVQSEAFF. As DNA, the CDR3 is TGTGCCAGCAGCAAAGGGGAGGGGAGGGTCCAATCTGAAGCTTTCTTT.

V and J are TRBV7-2 and TRBJ1-1; TRBD1 matches 9 bases. The germline gives CDR1 SGHTA, CDR2 FQGNSA. CDR3 length: 19 residues. J lost 0 bases, V lost 3 bases, and 14 bases had no gene match. CDR3 nucleotide sequence: TGTGCCAGCAGCTTCCCCGATACTTGGACAGGGGCGATGAACACTGAAGCTTTCTTT. Translated: CASSFPDTWTGAMNTEAFF.

The J gene is TRBJ1-2, the V gene TRBV28; D perhaps matches TRBD1 (5 bases). Trimming pared 5 bases from V and 2 bases from J, leaving 12 bases between. This CDR3 is 14 amino acids long. Looked up from germline, CDR1 is MDHEN and CDR2 is SYDVKM. The CDR3 protein is CASSQQALNYGYTF. The CDR3 DNA reads TGTGCCAGCAGTCAACAGGCCTTAAACTATGGCTACACCTTC.